The T cell receptor (beta chain) under discussion was sequenced for a study of blood T cells in healthy people across ages. The second PCR ran about 6 to 11 cycles with a sample-barcoded 5' primer and J-beta primers. Each of the cDNA molecules was tagged by a template-switch adaptor with 12 random nucleotides. TCRdb passed the 5' RACE reads through MiXCR, listing each CDR3 protein once. The sample comprises about 2 million distinct CDR3 sequences, about 49% of which are singletons, and approximately 2.1% rests with the top ten. On this clonotype: The target antigen is unknown. An end of the junction does not agree with germline; a read error may underlie this.

Every participating donor contributed around 9.5 milliliters of peripheral blood through a draw. Isolation yielded PBMCs, at least 6 million per sample, in every case. CDR3 length equals 15 residues. Germline V gene lookup returns CDR1 DFQATT and CDR2 SNEGSKA (reference sequence). Findings and limits, study-wide: Unknown CMV status may confound age-related changes in expanded clones.

The specimen was blood. The genes are TRBV20-1 and TRBJ1-1; D possibly corresponds to TRBD1 (6 bases). The clonotype comes from a woman in her 40s in good health. The chain's CDR3 is CSVRGGAGLNTEAFF. The CDR3 coding sequence is TGCAGTGTTAGAGGGGGGGCAGGGTTGAACACTGAAGCTTTCTTT.